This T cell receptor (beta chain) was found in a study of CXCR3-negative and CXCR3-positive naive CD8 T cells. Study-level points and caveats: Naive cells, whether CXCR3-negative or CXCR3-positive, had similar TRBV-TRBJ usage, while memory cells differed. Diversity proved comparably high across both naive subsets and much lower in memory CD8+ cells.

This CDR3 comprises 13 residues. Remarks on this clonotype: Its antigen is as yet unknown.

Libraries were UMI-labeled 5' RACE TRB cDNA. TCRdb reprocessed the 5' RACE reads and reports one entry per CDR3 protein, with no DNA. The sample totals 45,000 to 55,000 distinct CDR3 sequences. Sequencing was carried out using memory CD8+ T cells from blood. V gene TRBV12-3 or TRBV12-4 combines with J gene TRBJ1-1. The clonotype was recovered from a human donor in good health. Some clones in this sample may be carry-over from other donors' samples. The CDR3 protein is CASRGGHNTEAFF.